This entry lists 6 T cell receptor beta chains sequenced from one sample in a study of blood T cell repertoires in COVID-19. Repertoires were generated with immunoSEQ multiplex PCR, while TCRdb's copy carries only in-frame clones and drops some. This sample has about 190,000 clones, with 86% found just once. The material sequenced was peripheral blood. The receptors here all came from a woman under 40 with active or convalescent COVID-19.

The genes are TRBV19 and TRBJ2-3; tentative D call: TRBD2 (5 bases). Per the germline V gene, CDR1 is LNHDA and CDR2 is SQIVND (reference sequence). The CDR3 runs to 14 residues. V was pared by 6 bases and J by 6 bases, with 16 bases between. CDR3 loop: CASSDSGLADTQYF. The CDR3 nucleotides are TGTGCCAGTAGCGACTCCGGACTCGCGGATACGCAGTATTTT.

V gene TRBV3-1 (or the pseudogene TRBV3-2) combines with J gene TRBJ2-3, with TRBD2 identical over 8 bases. Germline CDR1 LGHDT, CDR2 YNNKEL (reference sequence). There are 16 residues in the CDR3. The V gene end was trimmed by 0 bases and the J gene end by 5 bases; junction bases not matched to a gene: 7. CDR3 amino acids: CASSQDRGGPGDTQYF. The CDR3 DNA reads TGTGCCAGCAGCCAAGATCGGGGGGGGCCCGGAGATACGCAGTATTTT.

This sequence joins TRBV11-2 and TRBJ1-1, with D possibly TRBD1 on 6 matching bases. Trimming stripped 5 bases from V and 0 bases from J, with 10 bases between. This CDR3 is 14 amino acids long. The germline V gene encodes CDR1 SGHAT and CDR2 FQNNGV. In nucleotides, the CDR3 is TGTGCCAGCAGCCAACAGGGTCTGAACACTGAAGCTTTCTTT. This codes for CASSQQGLNTEAFF.

The chain carries TRBV19 and TRBJ1-4; 7 bases line up with TRBD1. Germline V gives CDR1 LNHDA, CDR2 SQIVND (reference sequence). J was trimmed by 6 bases and V by 3 bases; bases with no gene match: 7. The CDR3 covers 15 residues. The CDR3 bases are TGTGCCAGTAGTATTTACAGGGGCGGGGATGAAAAACTGTTTTTT. Translation gives CASSIYRGGDEKLFF.

The chain is built from TRBV18 and TRBJ2-1; 15 bases fit TRBD2. Germline CDR1 and CDR2: KGHSH and LQKENI. V was clipped by 2 bases and J by 1 base; unmatched bases: 3. The CDR3 runs 18 residues. DNA of the CDR3: TGTGCCAGCTCACCAGACGGACTAGCGGGAGGGTCCTACAATGAGCAGTTCTTC. It specifies CASSPDGLAGGSYNEQFF.

This clone was seen once. The chain uses TRBV28 and TRBJ2-1; TRBD2 aligns across 12 bases. The V gene's germline CDR1 is MDHEN and CDR2 SYDVKM. Trimming took 4 bases from V and 2 from J; bases not matched to a gene: 0. The CDR3 loop spans 15 amino acids. The CDR3 protein is CASSSSGRAYNEQFF. For the CDR3, the DNA is TGTGCCAGCAGTTCTAGCGGGAGGGCCTACAATGAGCAGTTCTTC. The variable domain in full, with the rest retrieved from reference TRBV28 and TRBJ2-1, is DVKVTQSSRYLVKRTGEKVFLECVQDMDHENMFWYRQDPGLGLRLIYFSYDVKMKEKGDIPEGYSVSREKKERFSLILESASTNQTSMYLCASSSSGRAYNEQFFGPGTRLTVL.